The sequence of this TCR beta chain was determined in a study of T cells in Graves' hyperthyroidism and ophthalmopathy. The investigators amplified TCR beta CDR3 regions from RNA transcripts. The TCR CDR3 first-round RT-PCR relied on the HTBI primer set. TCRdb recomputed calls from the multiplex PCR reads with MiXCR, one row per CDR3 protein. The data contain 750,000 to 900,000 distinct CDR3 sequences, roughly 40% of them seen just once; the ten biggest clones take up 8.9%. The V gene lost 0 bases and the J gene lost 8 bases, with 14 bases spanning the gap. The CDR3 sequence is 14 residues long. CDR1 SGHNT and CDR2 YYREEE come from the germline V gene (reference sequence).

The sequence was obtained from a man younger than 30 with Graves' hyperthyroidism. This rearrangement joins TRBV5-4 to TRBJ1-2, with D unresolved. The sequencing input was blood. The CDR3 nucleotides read TGTGCCAGCAGCTTGGCGGGGTCCACCCCGGGCTACACCTTC. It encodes CASSLAGSTPGYTF.